A selection of T cell receptor beta chains follows, all from one sample in a study of regulatory T cells in long-lasting Graves disease. TCRdb redid the calling of the multiplex PCR reads with MiXCR, one entry per CDR3 protein. This table holds a few hundred thousand distinct CDR3 sequences, 12% found once. The sample was also linked to a second study, of T cells in Graves' hyperthyroidism and ophthalmopathy.

Sequenced material: peripheral blood mononuclear cells (PBMCs), taken at new diagnosis, from a patient treated with antithyroid drugs. Every receptor here comes from a woman under 30 with Graves disease. The CDR3 runs from the conserved cysteine through the conserved F or W. D genes are given only for firm matches.

TRBD2 TRBJ2-1 TRBV24-1 CATSDPRASSGGLGEQFF
- TRBJ2-1 TRBV3-1 CASSPLLTNSYNEQFF
TRBD1 TRBJ1-2 TRBV24-1 CATSDSGTGDGYTF
- TRBJ1-1 TRBV5-1 CASSFSDPEYTEAFF
- TRBJ1-3 TRBV9 CASSVSPVGTGNTIYF
- TRBJ1-2 TRBV7-2 CASSLDVYLGYGYTF
- TRBJ2-1 TRBV4-2 CASSQDTRSYNEQFF
- TRBJ2-1 TRBV7-3 CASSLEGPMQFF
- TRBJ2-3 TRBV3-1 CASSHTITGLGGTDTQYF
- TRBJ1-2 TRBV28 CASTSSLYTGIKNYGYTF
- TRBJ2-3 TRBV20-1 CSAPGAGMGRAQYF
TRBD1 TRBJ2-7 TRBV6-9 CASSLTGTNHWFTYEQYF